The source of this T cell receptor beta chain is a study of CD8 T cells in Susac syndrome. It was negative isolation that provided the CD8+ and CD4+ T cells, whereas TEMRA cells were enriched by FACS. The CDR3 covers 17 residues. Germline CDR1 reads DFQATT; CDR2 reads SNEGSKA (reference sequence). Trimming stripped 3 bases from V and 2 bases from J, with 17 bases between. Random hexamers served to reverse transcribe roughly 0.45 to 1 ug RNA. One entry per CDR3 protein, called by TCRdb with MiXCR from the immunoSEQ multiplex PCR reads. The data show around 180,000 distinct CDR3 sequences, 90% to 95% seen once.

The sequenced material came from CD4+ T cells from PBMCs. The receptor was derived from a human donor with Susac syndrome. The chain carries TRBV20-1 and TRBJ1-6; D is possibly TRBD1 (6 bases). The CDR3 sequence is CSASPRAGDPYNSPLHF. As DNA, the CDR3 is TGCAGTGCTAGCCCAAGGGCAGGGGACCCCTATAATTCACCCCTCCACTTT.